This T cell receptor beta chain was obtained from a study of shared clonotypes between healthy human individuals. Caucasian adults residing in Nashville, Tennessee made up all the donors. Researchers partitioned CD4+ cells into CD45RA+ naive and CD45RA-negative memory subsets. The material for each subset, its genomic DNA, was split evenly across several immunoSEQ plates. As processed by the authors: Filtering was not the same, since immunoSEQ gave junction-only sequences without quality scores. Using immunoSEQ multiplex PCR, the repertoire was profiled, and TCRdb retains in-frame clones only, with some absent. The DNA gave D and trimming, while V, J and clone size come from that table. The sample lists about 680,000 clones, about three quarters occurring once. This CDR3 is 16 amino acids long. Germline assignment: CDR1 SGHTS and CDR2 YDEGEE. V was cut by 4 bases and J by 2 bases, with 15 bases left in between.

The sequence came from a woman in her 30s in good health. Sequencing used memory CD4+ T cells sorted from blood. Subset: CD45RA-negative fraction. The chain is built from TRBV5-8 and TRBJ1-4; D gene uncertain. CDR3 coding DNA: TGTGCCAGCAGCAATCGTCGTAGGGAGACTAATGAAAAACTGTTTTTT. It is translated as CASSNRRRETNEKLFF. The entire variable domain, with the rest obtained from reference TRBV5-8 and TRBJ1-4, is as follows: EAGVTQSPTHLIKTRGQQATLRCSPISGHTSVYWYQQALGLGLQFLLWYDEGEERNRGNFPPRFSGRQFPNYSSELNVNALELEDSALYLCASSNRRRETNEKLFFGSGTQLSVL.